This TCR beta chain came from a study of cytomegalovirus exposure and HLA in healthy donors (TCRdb year 2017). For context, the study as a whole: According to an earlier analysis of 587 of the donors, about 179 million T cells yielded 90 million to 140 million unique TCR beta sequences and more than 250 Gb of sequence data. Rather than drawing on any new phenotypic data, the later analysis identified candidate immune exposures from TCR beta sequences and the way those sequences occurred across donors. The genetic ancestry cluster associated with self-reported Caucasian donors included 81% of the roughly 410 genotyped donors. Donor age, sex, ethnicity and CMV serostatus were collected together with the repertoire data. On average, 235,054 unique TCR beta nucleotide sequences were sequenced per donor among 398 genotyped donors of the cohort, with roughly 18% of those sequences being non-productive. An earlier analysis of 587 of the donors used high-throughput TCR beta sequencing to judge whether each TCR beta V gene segment behaved as functional or pseudogenic. The study was designed to test whether signatures of past pathogen exposure could be identified by cataloging public T cell receptors. Both class I and class II loci were covered by HLA typing, at four-digit resolution. To predict cytomegalovirus infection status, the study combined high-throughput TCR immunosequencing, statistical association of individual TCRs with disease status, and machine learning. Besides the first cohort of around 700 subjects, a separate validation cohort made up of over a hundred different subjects was used. An early release covering roughly 640 HLA-typed donors comprised approximately 300 gigabases of sequencing data and tens of millions of unique TCR sequences. The T cell repertoires of several hundred subjects were profiled by immunosequencing and related to cytomegalovirus serostatus. Because of strong linkage in the cohort, five DR-DQ haplotypes were treated as single units for association and clustering. Every discovery cohort repertoire had been produced on one sequencing platform. A later genetic analysis used genome-wide SNP genotypes for about three fifths of the 666 donors, treating that subset as a discovery cohort. The number of typed donors differed by locus: about 620-640 for A, B, C, DRB1 and DQB1; some 500 for DQA1; approximately 600 for DPA1; and around 470 for DPB1. To study patterns of TCR occurrence, a later analysis re-analyzed previously published TCR beta repertoires from 600 to 750 donors and added high-resolution HLA genotyping.

Regarding this clone: Which antigen it targets is not known. No base qualities exist here, and no much larger clone lies one base off it.

Library preparation was by the immunoSEQ multiplex PCR assay. A mixture of 60 forward primers for TCR Vbeta segments and 13 reverse primers for TCR Jbeta segments was used in the multiplex PCR. Amplification of the CDR3 region of rearranged TCR beta genes was performed with a multiplex PCR assay on genomic DNA. The Illumina HiSeq System was used to sequence the amplified TCR beta libraries as 87-base-pair reads. The authors processed their data as follows. A later analysis counted about 80 million unique TCR beta chains across the 670 or so repertoires, and around 9.9 million of these chains were shared by at least two donors. Raw reads were error-corrected and collapsed into unique sequences by a nearest-neighbor algorithm in which closely related sequences were merged to remove PCR and sequencing errors. V, D and J gene segments were assigned by aligning CDR3 sequences to IMGT reference sequences. For a sequence to be retained, a match of at least six nucleotides was required to both a V gene segment and a J gene segment. Rearrangements were called productive when the CDR3 lacked stop codons and stayed in frame with V and J; all others were non-productive. CDR3 was defined according to IMGT convention as the region running from the second conserved V-encoded cysteine to the conserved J-encoded phenylalanine. Sequences without an unambiguous match to a single V gene segment were excluded from the earlier analysis of several hundred of the donors. An earlier analysis of fewer than 750 of the donors called V segments functional above 56.7% productive rearrangements and segregating when the between-donor standard deviation exceeded 5%. A statistical classification framework was developed to diagnose cytomegalovirus status using the catalog of TCR beta chain sequences. In a later analysis, TCR nucleotide sequences were compared against IMGT/GENE-DB human TR gene sequences so that V and J genes could be assigned. Using the TCRdist pipeline, a later analysis assigned CDR3 sequences along with most-parsimonious VDJ recombination scenarios. In a later analysis, each TCR beta chain was defined by its CDR3 amino acid sequence together with its V-gene family, and reads without a unique V-gene family were excluded. As a way to deal with suspected cross-contamination and a sequencing artifact, a later analysis dropped nearly 600 nucleotide sequences that were highly shared and had low generation probability. In a later analysis, a clonal expansion index was calculated for each public chain from normalized within-repertoire ranks of inferred template counts. Generation probabilities in a later analysis came from a VDJ recombination model fitted to out-of-frame rearrangements, and those results were checked against IGoR. In a later analysis, TCR-TCR, TCR-HLA and TCR-CMV co-occurrence was scored with hypergeometric tests, and a repertoire-size bias correction was applied to TCR pairs. A later analysis estimated false discovery rates by permuting HLA or CMV assignments 20 times. In a later analysis, co-occurring TCRs were grouped using DBSCAN, and TCRdist sequence similarity was added for clustering within HLA-allele-positive subsets. Co-occurrence clustering excluded repertoires with fewer than 30,000 or more than 120,000 public chains, plus five with anomalous nucleotide sharing. TCRdb re-hosts the immuneACCESS table, in-frame sequences only. Its copies lack some clones; in the studies checked, an unresolved V gene accounts for under half of them, and the cause for the rest is not known. The D gene and trimming were derived from the DNA, and the V and J assignments and clone size from that table. Counted in this sample were under 200,000 clones; around three quarters of them appeared once. About 0.72% of the sample belongs to the ten largest clones.

The CDR3 runs 14 residues from the cysteine to the phenylalanine. The sequence is cut down to CDR3 DNA, 42 bases in frame from base 1. The germline V gene gives CDR1 as MGHDK and CDR2 as SYGVNS. The cohort was made up of 666 healthy bone marrow donors. Cohort members were all nominally healthy when sampled, although unrecorded immune exposures were likely present. The donor was CMV seronegative and was included in the group of over 300 seronegative cohort members. A peripheral blood sample was provided by each donor, and peripheral blood mononuclear cells were used for TCR beta sequencing. The Qiagen DNeasy Blood Extraction Kit was used to extract genomic DNA from the blood cell samples. Paper-wide results and their limitations: The earlier analysis of about 600 of the donors excluded roughly 17 rarely observed V segments, including chromosome 9 orphons, because counts were too low. In vitro tests confirmed that three of the cytomegalovirus-associated TCR beta chains recognize cytomegalovirus antigens. A further reported finding was that TCR beta sequences accurately predicted the HLA-A and HLA-B alleles for most subjects in the first cohort. The cohort was sequenced for TCR beta chains only, and without alpha or paired-chain data the features that could be detected were limited. A later analysis found that most CMV-associated TCR beta chains appeared HLA-restricted, with HLA associations seemingly driven largely by CMV exposure. In a later analysis, 15,000 to 20,000 TCR beta sequences were associated with specific HLA alleles at a false discovery rate of 0.05. According to a later genetic analysis, donors in an Asian-associated ancestry cluster had fewer N-insertions in productive TCRs than the roughly 670-donor mean. Several of the top co-occurrence clusters appeared to be linked to parvovirus B19, influenza, CMV and Epstein-Barr virus, according to a later analysis. Broadly in line with IMGT annotations, most TCR beta V segments showed up in productive rearrangements about 87% or about 30% of the time in an earlier analysis of a few hundred of the donors. According to a later analysis, TCR association rates differed among HLA loci, with DRB1 alleles showing the most associated TCRs and HLA-C alleles showing the fewest. The presence/absence analyses assumed that sequencing depth was roughly uniform across donors, and that assumption may not be true. Because some donors lacked HLA typing at each locus, the association tests relied only on the typed subset. Most TCR sequences were seen in very few donors, while some public TCRs were found in many individuals. A later analysis found that HLA-associated TCR beta chains were more clonally expanded and had lower generation probabilities than equally common non-associated chains. Correlated functional status among segregating V segments might reflect linkage disequilibrium, but an unknown experimental factor could not be ruled out. V-gene and J-gene trimming of TCR beta chains was associated with a missense DCLRE1C variant in a later genetic analysis, and the association was replicated in an independent cohort. Cytomegalovirus status was reported to be diagnosed by the classifier with high specificity and sensitivity in both the original and validation cohorts. Some IMGT-functional V segments, including TRBV6-2 and TRBV6-3, could not be told apart with the 87-base-pair reads, so those segments were excluded. The only immune exposure information available for the cohort was CMV serostatus. When HLA alleles, especially DR and DQ, strongly co-occurred, attributing TCR associations to individual alleles was difficult. A cluster of highly shared sequence variants was judged likely to represent a technical artifact of the sequencing pipeline. According to the authors, the approach could potentially be generalized to other disease states and immunological phenotypes. The study listed 150 to 200 TCR beta chains as associated with cytomegalovirus.

The chain is made from TRBV25-1 and TRBJ2-5, with a weak D call of TRBD1 (6 bases match). The J call is doubtful: the DNA matches TRBJ2-7 better. The sequence came from a woman between 35 and 50 years old in good health and CMV-seronegative. The material sequenced was PBMCs. Read as DNA, the sequence is TGTGCCAGCAGTGAACCAGGGACAACCTACGAGCAGTACTTC. Its protein reads: CASSEPGTTYEQYF.